The following is a T cell receptor beta chain sequence with its context. Its target is not known. These data belong to a study of cytomegalovirus exposure and HLA in healthy donors. The repertoire was sequenced with immunoSEQ multiplex PCR; TCRdb's copy has only in-frame clones and lacks some. The sample has about 250,000 clones, roughly 87% seen once. Study-wide results and caveats: For most TCR sequences rarity was the rule, although some public TCRs occurred in many donors. The tendency of first-cohort TCR clusters to co-occur in the 120 validation repertoires was the finding of a later analysis.

V was trimmed by 1 base and J by 9 bases, leaving 11 bases between them. The CDR3 runs 13 residues. Germline CDR1 is SGHRS and CDR2 is YFSETQ. The donors were in the approximately 120-subject validation cohort, distinct from the approximately 670-subject first cohort. Sample: PBMCs. The clonotype originates from a man in his late teens or twenties in good health and CMV-seropositive. V usage is TRBV5-1 and J usage is TRBJ2-1; D perhaps matches TRBD2 (5 bases). In DNA form, the CDR3 reads TGCGCCAGCAGCTTGTCGAGTGAGGGTGAGCAGTTCTTC. Encoded protein: CASSLSSEGEQFF.